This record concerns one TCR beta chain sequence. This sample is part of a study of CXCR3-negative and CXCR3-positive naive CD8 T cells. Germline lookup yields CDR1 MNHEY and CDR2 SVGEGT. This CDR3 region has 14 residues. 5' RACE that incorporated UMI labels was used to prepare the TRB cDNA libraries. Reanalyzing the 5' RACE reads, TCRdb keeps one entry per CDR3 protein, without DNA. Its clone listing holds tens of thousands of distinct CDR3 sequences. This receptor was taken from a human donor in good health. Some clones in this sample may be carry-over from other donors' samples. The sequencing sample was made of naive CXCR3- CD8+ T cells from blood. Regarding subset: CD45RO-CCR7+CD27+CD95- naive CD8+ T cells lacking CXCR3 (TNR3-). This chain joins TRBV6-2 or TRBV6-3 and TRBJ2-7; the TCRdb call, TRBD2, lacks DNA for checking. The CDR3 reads CASSWTSGPYEPYF.